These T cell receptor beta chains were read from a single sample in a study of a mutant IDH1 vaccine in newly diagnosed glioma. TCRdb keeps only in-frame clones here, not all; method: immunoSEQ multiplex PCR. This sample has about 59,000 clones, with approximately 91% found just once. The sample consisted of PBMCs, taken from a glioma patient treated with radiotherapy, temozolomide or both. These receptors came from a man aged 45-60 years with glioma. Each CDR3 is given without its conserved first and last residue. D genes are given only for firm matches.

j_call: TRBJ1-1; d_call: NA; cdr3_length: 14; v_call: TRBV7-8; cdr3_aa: ASSFGTDRWNTEAF
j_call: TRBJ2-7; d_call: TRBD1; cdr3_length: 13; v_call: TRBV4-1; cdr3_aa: ASSQGGQGSYEQY
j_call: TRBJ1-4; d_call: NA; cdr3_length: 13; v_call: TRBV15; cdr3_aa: ATSRVDRAQEKLF
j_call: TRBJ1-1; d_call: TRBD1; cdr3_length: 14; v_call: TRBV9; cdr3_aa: ASSSDRGRMGTEAF
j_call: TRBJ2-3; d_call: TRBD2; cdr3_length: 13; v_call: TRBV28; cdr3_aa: ASRRTSGRVDTQY
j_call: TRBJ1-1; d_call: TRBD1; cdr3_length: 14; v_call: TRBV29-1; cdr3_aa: SVDTTWDRRSTEAF
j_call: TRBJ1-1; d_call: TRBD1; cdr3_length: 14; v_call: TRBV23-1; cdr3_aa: ASSQSSGQLNTEAF
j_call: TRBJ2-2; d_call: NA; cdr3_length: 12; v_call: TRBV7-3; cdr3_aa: ASSPALGNGELF
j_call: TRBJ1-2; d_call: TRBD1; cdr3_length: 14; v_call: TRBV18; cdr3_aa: ASSPPGQGIYYGYT
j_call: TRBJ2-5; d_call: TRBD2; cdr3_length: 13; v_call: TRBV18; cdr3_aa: ASSLILAEQETQY
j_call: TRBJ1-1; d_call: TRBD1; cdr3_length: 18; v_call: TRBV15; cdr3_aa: ATRVRDREGVGSLNTEAF